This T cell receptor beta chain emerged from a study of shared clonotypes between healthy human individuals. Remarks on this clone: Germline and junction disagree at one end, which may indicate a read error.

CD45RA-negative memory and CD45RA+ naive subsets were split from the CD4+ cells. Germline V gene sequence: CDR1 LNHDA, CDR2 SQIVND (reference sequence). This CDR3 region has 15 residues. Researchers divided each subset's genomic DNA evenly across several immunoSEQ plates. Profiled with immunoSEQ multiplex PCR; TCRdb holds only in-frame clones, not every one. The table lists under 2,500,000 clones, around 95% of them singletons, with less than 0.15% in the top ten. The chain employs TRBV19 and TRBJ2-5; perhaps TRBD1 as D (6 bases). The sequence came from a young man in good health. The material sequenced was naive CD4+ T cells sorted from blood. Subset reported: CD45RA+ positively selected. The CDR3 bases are TGTGCCAGTAGTCCCCGGACAGCGTACCTGGAGATCCAGTACTTC. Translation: CASSPRTAYLEIQYF.